Shown below are 18 T cell receptor beta chains from a single sample sequenced in a study of blood T cell repertoires in COVID-19. Sequenced by immunoSEQ multiplex PCR; TCRdb stores in-frame clones only, minus some. Altogether 130,000 to 150,000 clones are present, approximately 83% being singletons, with the ten largest covering about 8%. The sample comprised peripheral blood. The receptors originated from a woman aged 55-70 years with COVID-19, enrolled during active disease.

V usage is TRBV2 and J usage is TRBJ2-1; D perhaps matches TRBD2 (7 bases). The CDR3 is 15 residues long. The V end was cut by 0 bases, the J end by 9 bases, with 15 bases between. Germline V CDR1 and CDR2: SNHLY, FYNNEI. In nucleotides, the CDR3 is TGTGCCAGCAGTGAAGCCTCAAAAGGGGGGGCTGAGCAGTTCTTC. Its protein product is CASSEASKGGAEQFF.

This clone was seen a few times. The chain has TRBV6-5 and TRBJ2-3; 10 bases map to TRBD2. J gave up 1 base and V 6 bases, and 4 bases lay outside the gene matches. In germline, CDR1 is MNHEY, CDR2 SVGAGI. CDR3 length: 15 amino acids. CDR3 amino acids: CASRYLAGGTDTQYF. The CDR3 nucleotides are TGTGCCAGCAGGTACCTAGCGGGGGGCACAGATACGCAGTATTTT.

This clone was seen only once. The rearrangement links TRBV24-1 to TRBJ2-7; 8 nucleotides agree with TRBD1. Per the germline V gene, CDR1 is KGHDR and CDR2 is SFDVKD. V shed 4 bases and J 5 bases; nucleotides not matched to a gene: 6. This CDR3 contains 14 residues. CDR3 DNA: TGTGCCACCAGTGAACAGGGGGGTTTCAACGAGCAGTACTTC. It is translated as CATSEQGGFNEQYF.

The chain has TRBV7-3 and TRBJ1-1, with TRBD1 matching over 7 bases. Trimming at V came to 3 bases and at J to 4 bases, leaving 14 bases not matched to a gene. This CDR3 contains 17 residues. The germline CDR1 and CDR2 sequences are SGHTA and FQGTGA. This CDR3 reads CASSFSTRYAGGTEAFF. CDR3 DNA: TGTGCCAGCAGCTTTTCTACAAGGTATGCAGGGGGCACTGAAGCTTTCTTT.

The chain employs TRBV2 and TRBJ1-5; a possible D gene is TRBD1 (6 bases). There are 15 residues in the CDR3. Trimming left V 7 bases short and J 2 bases short, with 15 bases between. Germline lookup yields CDR1 SNHLY and CDR2 FYNNEI. The CDR3 spells CASKTGGFGNQPQHF. CDR3 sequence (DNA): TGTGCCAGCAAGACAGGAGGTTTTGGCAATCAGCCCCAGCATTTT.

The chain has TRBV7-9 and TRBJ1-3, with D perhaps matching TRBD1 (6 bases). The V gene lost 1 base and the J gene lost 3 bases, with 7 bases spanning the gap. Per the germline V gene, CDR1 is SEHNR and CDR2 is FQNEAQ (reference sequence). The CDR3 contains 14 residues. DNA of the CDR3: TGTGCCAGCAGCTTAGAGGGGGATGGAAACACCATATATTTT. This translates into CASSLEGDGNTIYF.

The V gene is TRBV7-9, the J gene TRBJ1-2; 10 bases agree with TRBD1. V was clipped by 5 bases and J by 10 bases; unmatched bases: 4. Germline loops: CDR1 SEHNR, CDR2 FQNEAQ (reference sequence). CDR3 length: 12 residues. The CDR3 reads CASSQDRGHYTF. The CDR3 nucleotides are TGTGCCAGCAGCCAAGACAGGGGGCACTACACCTTC.

The V call is TRBV12-5, the J call TRBJ2-5, with D possibly matching TRBD1 (6 bases). CDR1 is LGHNT, CDR2 FRNRAP, per germline. The CDR3 has 13 residues. V was cut by 4 bases and J by 3 bases, with 9 bases left in between. In nucleotides, the CDR3 is TGTGCTAGTGGTTCATCAGGGGAAGAGACCCAGTACTTC. Protein sequence: CASGSSGEETQYF.

J is TRBJ2-1 and V is TRBV19, with 10 bases aligning to TRBD1. J was trimmed by 8 bases and V by 1 base; bases with no gene match: 5. From germline, CDR1 is LNHDA and CDR2 SQIVND (reference sequence). CDR3 length equals 15 residues. CDR3 nucleotides: TGTGCCAGTAGTATAGCGGGGACAGGGGAGCATGAGCAGTTCTTC. Translated: CASSIAGTGEHEQFF.

The rearrangement joins TRBV3-1 (or the pseudogene TRBV3-2) to TRBJ1-1; TRBD1 might be the D (5 bases). Trimming removed 5 bases from V and 1 base from J, with 17 bases in between. CDR3 size: 16 residues. Germline V gene lookup returns CDR1 LGHDT and CDR2 YNNKEL (reference sequence). CDR3 bases: TGTGCCAGCAGCTGGCGGCGGGGGGGATGGAACACTGAAGCTTTCTTT. This gives the protein CASSWRRGGWNTEAFF.

This clone has just one count. The chain employs TRBV7-2 and TRBJ2-7; the D gene is possibly TRBD2 (6 bases). Germline V gene sequence: CDR1 SGHTA, CDR2 FQGNSA. Deletions cut 5 bases from V and 4 bases from J, with 15 bases between. This CDR3 has 14 amino acids. CDR3 nucleotide sequence: TGTGCCAGCAGCGGGCGGGCGGGGTCGTACGAGCAGTACTTC. Its protein is CASSGRAGSYEQYF.

The V gene is TRBV7-8, the J gene TRBJ2-2, with 14 bases aligning to TRBD2. The germline V gene has CDR1 SGHVS and CDR2 FQNEAQ. The V segment lost 5 bases and the J segment 1 base; nucleotides outside the gene matches: 12. This CDR3 comprises 20 residues. CDR3 region: CASSPVPGLAGAMNTGELFF. CDR3 DNA: TGTGCCAGCAGCCCCGTTCCGGGACTAGCGGGGGCCATGAACACCGGGGAGCTGTTTTTT.

J is TRBJ1-2 and V is TRBV4-2, with 8 bases that match TRBD1. The CDR3 runs 16 residues. CDR1 and CDR2 from the germline V gene are LGHNA and YNFKEQ. V gave up 1 base and J gave up 3 bases; unmatched junction bases: 7. CDR3 amino acids: CASSQGPGQGYYGYTF. The CDR3 DNA reads as TGTGCCAGCAGCCAAGGGCCCGGACAGGGTTACTATGGCTACACCTTC.

V usage is TRBV5-1 and J usage is TRBJ1-5; 8 nucleotides line up with TRBD1. Per the germline V gene, CDR1 is SGHRS and CDR2 is YFSETQ. The CDR3 extends over 14 amino acids. V lost 0 bases and J lost 8; bases outside the gene matches: 4. CDR3: CASSLVGQGEPQHF. The CDR3, as DNA: TGCGCCAGCAGCTTGGTTGGACAGGGAGAGCCCCAGCATTTT. The full variable domain, rest sourced from reference TRBV5-1 and TRBJ1-5, is KAGVTQTPRYLIKTRGQQVTLSCSPISGHRSVSWYQQTPGQGLQFLFEYFSETQRNKGNFPGRFSGRQFSNSRSEMNVSTLELGDSALYLCASSLVGQGEPQHFGDGTRLSIL.

The rearrangement uses TRBV29-1 and TRBJ1-1; perhaps TRBD1 as D (5 bases). Germline CDR1 is SQVTM and CDR2 is ANQGSEA. The ends were cut back, 3 bases at V and 0 bases at J, with 14 bases in the middle. The CDR3 loop spans 15 amino acids. CDR3 sequence (DNA): TGCAGCGTTGACGCCGCAGGGCGAATGAACACTGAAGCTTTCTTT. Residues: CSVDAAGRMNTEAFF.

The chain recombines TRBV6-5 with TRBJ1-5; 7 bases are shared with TRBD1. Trimming took 6 bases from V and 5 from J; bases not matched to a gene: 10. CDR1 MNHEY and CDR2 SVGAGI come from the germline V gene. The CDR3 loop spans 15 amino acids. The CDR3 bases are TGTGCCAGCAGGGACGGACAGGATCATTATCAGCCCCAGCATTTT. Translated, it gives CASRDGQDHYQPQHF.

This rearrangement joins TRBV5-1 to TRBJ1-1; D is ambiguous. CDR1 is SGHRS and CDR2 is YFSETQ in the germline V gene. The germline V and J ends were trimmed by 1 base and 4 bases, with 17 bases remaining between them. The CDR3 runs to 16 residues. CDR3 amino acids: CASSLYAMGRPTEAFF. The CDR3 DNA is TGCGCCAGCAGCTTGTACGCTATGGGCAGACCCACTGAAGCTTTCTTT.

The V and J genes are TRBV6-5 and TRBJ2-1; D is undetermined. CDR1 is MNHEY, CDR2 SVGAGI, per germline. The CDR3 covers 14 residues. Deletions cut 8 bases from V and 2 bases from J, with 13 bases between. The DNA of the CDR3 is TGTGCCAGCCCTAAGGAGAGAGCCTACAATGAGCAGTTCTTC. Encoded protein: CASPKERAYNEQFF.